This TCR beta chain was captured by sequencing in a study of T cells in Graves' hyperthyroidism and ophthalmopathy. Trimming pared 5 bases from V and 5 bases from J, leaving 18 bases between. This CDR3 is 15 amino acids long. Germline-derived CDR1 and CDR2 are DFQATT and SNEGSKA (reference sequence). The source of the PBMCs was about 10 ml of fresh peripheral blood. TCR beta CDR3 regions were amplified from RNA transcripts. The study used the HTBI primer set for a first-round RT-PCR of the TCR CDR3. Via MiXCR, TCRdb re-called the multiplex PCR reads, giving one row per CDR3 protein. Found here are 370,000 or so distinct CDR3 sequences, around a sixth of them singletons; the top ten hold 28%.

J is TRBJ1-4 and V is TRBV20-1, with a tentative D call TRBD1 (6 bases). The sequence came from a woman younger than 35 with Graves' hyperthyroidism that later progressed to Graves' ophthalmopathy. The sample was blood. The CDR3 DNA sequence: TGCAGTGCTTTCGCCCTACAGGGCCCGAATGAAAAACTGTTTTTT. It specifies CSAFALQGPNEKLFF.